This TCR beta chain was sequenced for a study of beta chain features in type 1 diabetes. About the study: Patient and healthy donor groups were alike in age, gender and cell yields. Regarding the study as a whole: In these data, an HLA type influence on TCRB rearrangement remained unresolved. Possibly, sequencing cDNA over-represented cells that had high TCR expression levels. Among all four CD4+ subsets, Type 1 diabetes patients had TCRB CDR3s that were moderately but significantly shorter.

A remark on this clone: No antigen is known for it.

Expressed TCRB transcripts got sequenced, as all isolated RNA was reverse transcribed. TCRdb's copy holds only in-frame clones and misses some; the assay was immunoSEQ multiplex PCR. Among over 650,000 clones, over 11% were seen once, and the ten largest hold just under 0.04%. The sample was naive CD4+ T cells from blood. This receptor was taken from a man aged 18 to 30 with type 1 diabetes.

The CDR3 region has the DNA TGCGCCAGCAGCTTCGGGGACAGGCTGGGAGGCTACACCTTC. Protein sequence: CASSFGDRLGGYTF. This chain uses TRBV5-1 with TRBJ1-2, with TRBD1 identical over 8 bases. Germline V lookup: CDR1 SGHRS, CDR2 YFSETQ. CDR3 length: 14 residues. V lost 2 bases and J lost 8; bases outside the gene matches: 8.